One sample yielded the 5 T cell receptor beta chains listed below, sequenced in a study of cytomegalovirus exposure and HLA in healthy donors. The PCR ran on 60 Vbeta and 13 Jbeta primers. Method: immunoSEQ multiplex PCR; TCRdb's copy keeps in-frame clones and lacks some. The repertoire includes about 120,000 clones, 77% of them detected once, and approximately 11% sits in the top ten. The source material was PBMCs. Source of these receptors: a man in his forties in good health and CMV-seropositive.

A note on this clone: In the same sample, other DNA sequences code for this CDR3. The V gene is TRBV9, the J gene TRBJ2-3, with 12 bases fitting TRBD2. J was trimmed by 5 bases and V by 0 bases; bases with no gene match: 4. The germline gives CDR1 SGDLS, CDR2 YYNGEE. This CDR3 is built from 16 residues. The CDR3 coding sequence is TGTGCCAGCAGCGTAGTGCTAGCGGGGGGGAAAGATACGCAGTATTTT. Its protein is CASSVVLAGGKDTQYF.

The genes are TRBV11-1 and TRBJ2-7; tentatively, D is TRBD2 (7 bases). Trimming cost V 5 bases and J 4 bases, with 15 bases left between them. There are 14 residues in the CDR3. Germline CDR1 is SGHAT and CDR2 is FQDESV (reference sequence). CDR3 region: CASSGRGASYEQYF. Here the CDR3 DNA reads TGTGCCAGCAGCGGACGGGGGGCGAGTTACGAGCAGTACTTC.

The chain combines TRBV7-2 with TRBJ2-7; 7 bases map to TRBD1. This CDR3 contains 15 residues. V lost 5 bases to trimming and J lost 3 bases; unmatched junction nucleotides: 10. Germline lookup yields CDR1 SGHTA and CDR2 FQGNSA. In DNA form, the CDR3 reads TGTGCCAGCAGCCCATCCGGGACAGCTTTCTACGAGCAGTACTTC. Translation: CASSPSGTAFYEQYF.

V gene TRBV27 combines with J gene TRBJ2-1, with D possibly TRBD1 on 5 matching bases. The CDR3 loop spans 13 amino acids. V lost 2 bases and J lost 8, with 10 bases in between. The germline gives CDR1 MNHEY, CDR2 SMNVEV (reference sequence). Here the CDR3 reads CASSLGHVDEQFF. In DNA, the CDR3 is TGTGCCAGCAGTTTAGGACATGTCGATGAGCAGTTCTTC.

V gene TRBV7-8 combines with J gene TRBJ2-3, with TRBD1 identical over 9 bases. Per the germline V gene, CDR1 is SGHVS and CDR2 is FQNEAQ. V was pared by 4 bases and J by 2 bases, with 7 bases of the junction left unmatched. This CDR3 region has 16 residues. The DNA for the CDR3 is TGTGCCAGCAGCTCCCCGGACAGGGGAATCACAGATACGCAGTATTTT. Encoded protein: CASSSPDRGITDTQYF.